The 30 T cell receptor beta chains given below trace back to one sample, sequenced in a study of T cell repertoires in cytomegalovirus infection. No antigens are known for them. A single record per CDR3 protein comes from TCRdb applying MiXCR to the reads. In the table there are hundreds of thousands of distinct CDR3 sequences, approximately 30% of which are singletons. The specimen was cultured CD8+ T cells from PBMCs, collected from culture after CMV antigen stimulation. These receptors originate from a human donor in good health (CMV status not recorded). Some clones in this sample may be carry-over from other donors' samples.

This clonotype was detected ten times or more. The V call is TRBV7-8, the J call TRBJ2-1, with 11 bases matching TRBD2. Germline V CDR1 and CDR2: SGHVS, FQNEAQ. The CDR3 is made up of 17 amino acids. After removal of 0 bases from V and 4 bases from J, the junction contained 5 bases not matched to a gene. CDR3 sequence (DNA): TGTGCCAGCAGCTTAGCGAGTAGCGGGGGGGATTACAATGAGCAGTTCTTC. Its translation is CASSLASSGGDYNEQFF.

The V gene is TRBV27, the J gene TRBJ2-3; the D is unclear. Germline V gives CDR1 MNHEY, CDR2 SMNVEV (reference sequence). This CDR3 spans 16 amino acids. Deletions cut 3 bases from V and 5 bases from J, with 18 bases between. The CDR3 region is CASSLAPGRVGDTQYF. In nucleotides, the CDR3 is TGTGCCAGCAGTTTGGCCCCCGGACGGGTAGGAGATACGCAGTATTTT.

A single count supports this clonotype. In DNA form, the CDR3 reads TGTGCCACCAGCCCAAGGGCAGGGCATAACACCGGGGAGCTGTTTTTT. Translating it yields CATSPRAGHNTGELFF. V and J are TRBV24-1 and TRBJ2-2; a possible D gene is TRBD1 (5 bases). Trimming cost V 7 bases and J 2 bases, with 16 bases left between them. Germline CDR1 KGHDR, CDR2 SFDVKD. The CDR3 extends over 16 amino acids.

This clonotype appeared a few times. The V call is TRBV7-8, the J call TRBJ2-5; D is perhaps TRBD1 or TRBD2 (5 bases each). V was trimmed by 5 bases and J by 2 bases, leaving 24 bases between them. CDR1 and CDR2 (germline): SGHVS, FQNEAQ. CDR3 length: 18 amino acids. The CDR3 DNA sequence: TGTGCCAGCAGCCGCCTAACTTCGGGGCGAGGTCGGCAAGAGACCCAGTACTTC. Its translation: CASSRLTSGRGRQETQYF.

This clonotype has just a few counts. The gene calls are TRBV19 and TRBJ2-1; 8 bases fit TRBD2. Germline-derived CDR1 and CDR2 are LNHDA and SQIVND (reference sequence). V trimming: 6 bases; J trimming: 2 bases; junction bases outside the gene matches: 9. The CDR3 extends over 16 amino acids. The CDR3 region is CASSRTLTSAYNEQFF. CDR3 sequence (DNA): TGTGCCAGTAGCCGAACCTTGACTAGCGCCTACAATGAGCAGTTCTTC.

This clonotype turned up a few times. V gene TRBV6-2 or TRBV6-3 combines with J gene TRBJ2-7, with 7 positions matching TRBD1. V trimming: 7 bases; J trimming: 7 bases; junction bases outside the gene matches: 16. CDR1 is MNHEY, CDR2 SVGEGT, per germline. CDR3 length equals 15 residues. The CDR3, as DNA: TGTGCCAGCACCACTTCTTGGACAGGCGTAGAAGAGCAGTACGTC. It codes for CASTTSWTGVEEQYV.

The chain joins TRBV7-9 to TRBJ1-6, with no clear D. Germline V lookup: CDR1 SEHNR, CDR2 FQNEAQ (reference sequence). V lost 7 bases and J 8 bases, leaving 18 bases between the germline ends. The CDR3 is 15 residues long. The DNA of the CDR3 is TGTGCCAGCAACCCCATTGTCAGTCTTTATTCACCCCTCCACTTT. The encoded protein is CASNPIVSLYSPLHF.

This clonotype has more than one count but fewer than ten. The chain links TRBV27 to TRBJ2-1; D perhaps matches TRBD2 (6 bases). The germline V gene encodes CDR1 MNHEY and CDR2 SMNVEV (reference sequence). V gave up 0 bases and J gave up 6 bases, with 15 bases separating them. The CDR3 is 16 amino acids. The CDR3 here is CASSLSGSGRGNEQFF. In DNA form, the CDR3 reads TGTGCCAGCAGTTTATCGGGCAGCGGGCGGGGCAATGAGCAGTTCTTC.

The chain recombines TRBV19 with TRBJ2-2; tentative D call: TRBD1 (5 bases). The V gene's germline CDR1 is LNHDA and CDR2 SQIVND (reference sequence). The CDR3 has 12 residues. Trimming stripped 8 bases from V and 5 bases from J, with 9 bases between. The CDR3 nucleotides are TGTGCCAGTTTACAGGAGACCGGGGAGCTGTTTTTT. Its protein product is CASLQETGELFF.

This clonotype was observed a handful of times. The gene calls are TRBV6-2 or TRBV6-3 and TRBJ2-5, with 8 positions matching TRBD1. V lost 4 bases to trimming and J lost 6 bases; unmatched junction nucleotides: 1. This CDR3 contains 12 residues. Per germline, CDR1 MNHEY and CDR2 SVGEGT. As DNA, the CDR3 is TGTGCCAGCAGTTGGACAGGGAAGACCCAGTACTTC. It yields the protein CASSWTGKTQYF.

The V gene is TRBV10-2, the J gene TRBJ2-7; D is possibly TRBD1 (6 bases). The V end was cut by 4 bases, the J end by 3 bases, with 10 bases between. The CDR3 covers 13 residues. In germline, CDR1 is WSHSY, CDR2 SAAADI. The CDR3 here is CASSAGQFYEQYV. The CDR3 DNA reads as TGCGCCAGCAGTGCCGGACAGTTCTACGAGCAGTACGTC.

J is TRBJ2-1 and V is TRBV24-1, with D possibly matching TRBD1 (6 bases). CDR3 length: 16 residues. Trimming cost V 4 bases and J 4 bases, with 16 bases left between them. Looked up from germline, CDR1 is KGHDR and CDR2 is SFDVKD. The CDR3 sequence is CATSDLQGSAYNEQFF. The CDR3 DNA reads TGTGCCACCAGTGACTTACAGGGCTCGGCGTACAATGAGCAGTTCTTC.

V is TRBV12-3 or TRBV12-4 and J is TRBJ2-3; a possible D gene is TRBD2 (6 bases). This CDR3 has 19 amino acids. Trimming removed 3 bases from V and 0 bases from J, with 22 bases in between. The CDR3, as DNA: TGTGCCAGCAGTTTGTGGGACTTACCGACCTCAACTAGCACAGATACGCAGTATTTT. It translates to CASSLWDLPTSTSTDTQYF.

The chain combines TRBV3-1 with TRBJ2-1, with 7 bases lining up with TRBD1. This CDR3 is built from 15 residues. Germline loops: CDR1 LGHDT, CDR2 YNNKEL (reference sequence). The V and J ends lost 0 bases and 2 bases, in that order; junction bases with no gene match: 1. CDR3 sequence reads: CASSQDGQAYNEQFF. CDR3 nucleotides: TGTGCCAGCAGCCAAGACGGACAGGCCTACAATGAGCAGTTCTTC.

Only a few counts were recorded for this clonotype. This chain connects TRBV28 to TRBJ1-5; a weak D match, TRBD1 (5 bases). The V end lost 2 bases, the J end lost 2 bases, and 13 bases lay between the germline ends. The germline gives CDR1 MDHEN, CDR2 SYDVKM. The CDR3 has 16 amino acids. The CDR3 here is CASSLRAWGGNQPQHF. The CDR3 DNA follows: TGTGCCAGCAGTTTAAGGGCCTGGGGGGGCAATCAGCCCCAGCATTTT.

The V and J genes are TRBV2 and TRBJ2-3; TRBD2 matches 7 bases. Unmatched junction bases numbered 10, after V lost 4 bases and J lost 0 bases. The germline V gene has CDR1 SNHLY and CDR2 FYNNEI. The CDR3 totals 17 residues. CDR3 residues: CASSVPERGASTDTQYF. CDR3 bases: TGTGCCAGCAGTGTACCCGAGCGGGGCGCTAGCACAGATACGCAGTATTTT. The full variable domain, in which reference TRBV2 and TRBJ2-3 provide the parts outside the CDR3, is EPEVTQTPSHQVTQMGQEVILRCVPISNHLYFYWYRQILGQKVEFLVSFYNNEISEKSEIFDDQFSVERPDGSNFTLKIRSTKLEDSAMYFCASSVPERGASTDTQYFGPGTRLTVL.

This clonotype was counted ten times or more. The rearrangement uses TRBV7-9 and TRBJ1-1, with D unresolved. The CDR3 consists of 14 residues. Between the trimmed V and J ends, which lost 6 bases and 10 bases, there was a span of 21 bases. Germline loops: CDR1 SEHNR, CDR2 FQNEAQ (reference sequence). CDR3 region: CASSHEAGRGGAFF. The DNA for the CDR3 is TGTGCCAGCAGTCACGAGGCCGGTCGGGGAGGAGCTTTCTTT.

This clonotype was seen a few times. The chain uses TRBV7-6 and TRBJ1-2; 8 nucleotides match TRBD1. V was clipped by 4 bases and J by 7 bases; unmatched bases: 8. CDR3 length equals 14 residues. Germline V lookup: CDR1 SGHVS, CDR2 FNYEAQ. CDR3 sequence reads: CASSSQGAGLGYTF. The CDR3 bases are TGTGCCAGCAGCTCTCAGGGGGCGGGGCTTGGCTACACCTTC.

This clonotype was observed once. This chain joins TRBV20-1 and TRBJ2-5; D ambiguous. The V end was cut by 0 bases, the J end by 4 bases, with 18 bases between. Germline V gives CDR1 DFQATT, CDR2 SNEGSKA (reference sequence). The CDR3 totals 16 residues. The CDR3 reads CSARDGQGRPLETQYF. CDR3 DNA: TGCAGTGCTAGAGATGGGCAAGGGCGCCCTTTAGAGACCCAGTACTTC.

This clonotype has a handful of counts. The chain employs TRBV20-1 and TRBJ2-3; 13 bases map to TRBD2. CDR1 and CDR2 (germline): DFQATT, SNEGSKA (reference sequence). The CDR3 extends over 21 amino acids. The trim removed 6 bases at V and 0 bases at J, leaving 21 bases unmatched. CDR3 region: CSADSTPGLAGSSSSTDTQYF. CDR3 DNA: TGCAGTGCCGATTCCACGCCGGGACTAGCGGGGTCGTCTTCTAGCACAGATACGCAGTATTTT.

This clonotype was observed at least ten times. The gene calls are TRBV7-9 and TRBJ2-3; D possibly corresponds to TRBD1 (6 bases). The germline gives CDR1 SEHNR, CDR2 FQNEAQ (reference sequence). The CDR3 is made up of 16 amino acids. Trimming cost V 5 bases and J 1 base, with 16 bases left between them. The chain's CDR3 is CASSIVRDTRTDTQYF. The CDR3 DNA reads as TGTGCCAGCAGCATTGTACGGGACACCCGCACAGATACGCAGTATTTT.

The chain joins TRBV10-3 to TRBJ1-2; 8 positions match TRBD1. The ends lost 2 bases at V and 4 bases at J; junction bases unmatched: 3. The CDR3 has 14 residues. Germline V CDR1 and CDR2: ENHRY, SYGVKD. The CDR3 region is CAISEPGTGYGYTF. DNA for the CDR3: TGTGCCATCAGTGAGCCCGGGACAGGCTATGGCTACACCTTC.

The sample holds many counts of this clonotype. The chain couples TRBV6-5 to TRBJ2-7; D unresolved. Germline loops: CDR1 MNHEY, CDR2 SVGAGI. V was clipped by 6 bases and J by 2 bases, with 8 bases between them. CDR3 length: 12 residues. For the CDR3, the DNA is TGTGCCAGCAGCCCGAACCCCTACGAGCAGTACTTC. Protein product: CASSPNPYEQYF.

The chain's CDR3 is CASSQDALSYEQYF. In DNA, the CDR3 is TGTGCCAGTTCACAGGACGCGCTCTCCTACGAGCAGTACTTC. The V gene is TRBV6-5, the J gene TRBJ2-7; a weak D match, TRBD1 (5 bases). The CDR3 sequence is 14 residues long. Per the germline V gene, CDR1 is MNHEY and CDR2 is SVGAGI. Trimming removed 9 bases at V and 0 bases at J, with 15 bases between.

This clonotype appeared a single time. The chain is built from TRBV6-6 and TRBJ2-3; perhaps TRBD2 as D (6 bases). The germline V gene has CDR1 MNHNY and CDR2 SVGAGI (reference sequence). The CDR3 extends over 13 amino acids. V was shortened by 6 bases and J by 4 bases, with 11 bases between the two germline ends. CDR3: CASRYGRSDTQYF. The CDR3 DNA reads TGTGCCAGCAGGTACGGGAGATCAGATACGCAGTATTTT.

The chain joins TRBV29-1 to TRBJ2-3; 7 nucleotides match TRBD2. Germline CDR1 reads SQVTM; CDR2 reads ANQGSEA. This CDR3 has 14 residues. The V and J ends lost 6 bases and 0 bases, in that order; junction bases with no gene match: 6. CDR3 nucleotides: TGCAGCGTCGGGACTATGGGGAGCACAGATACGCAGTATTTT. Translated: CSVGTMGSTDTQYF.

This clonotype was picked up many times. The J gene is TRBJ2-7, the V gene TRBV7-2; TRBD2 is a possible D gene (6 bases). Trimming cost V 3 bases and J 2 bases, with 11 bases left between them. This CDR3 contains 14 residues. The germline V gene has CDR1 SGHTA and CDR2 FQGNSA. Written as DNA, the CDR3 is TGTGCCAGCAGCTTTCTAGCGTTAACCTACGAGCAGTACTTC. This codes for CASSFLALTYEQYF.

The rearrangement uses TRBV7-3 and TRBJ2-3; no clear D gene. CDR1 SGHTA and CDR2 FQGTGA come from the germline V gene. The V end was cut by 1 base, the J end by 0 bases, with 11 bases between. This CDR3 spans 16 amino acids. In DNA form, the CDR3 reads TGTGCCAGCAGCTTAAGGTCGCCCGCTAGCACAGATACGCAGTATTTT. Its translation is CASSLRSPASTDTQYF.

The chain couples TRBV7-6 to TRBJ1-4; 11 nucleotides align to TRBD1. The trim removed 5 bases at V and 2 bases at J, leaving 10 bases unmatched. The V gene's germline CDR1 is SGHVS and CDR2 FNYEAQ. The CDR3 is 18 amino acids. CDR3 sequence: CASSNRDRGVWTNEKLFF. CDR3 nucleotides: TGTGCCAGCAGCAACCGGGACAGGGGGGTTTGGACTAATGAAAAACTGTTTTTT.

Points on this clonotype: At one of its ends the junction is not consistent with the germline gene, which may arise from a read error. The chain links TRBV20-1 to TRBJ2-5; 8 bases match TRBD1. CDR1 DFQATT and CDR2 SNEGSKA come from the germline V gene (reference sequence). This CDR3 has 16 amino acids. The CDR3 here is CIARAFRTGQGETQYF. The CDR3 DNA is TGCATTGCTAGAGCGTTCCGGACAGGGCAAGGGGAGACCCAGTACTTC.